The present TCR delta chain was sequenced within a study of γδ T cells in repeated Plasmodium falciparum infection. Study details: The natural-infection arm compared Malian children under seasonal malaria with matched Australian children. Over roughly 600 days, donors received four mosquito-bite P. falciparum NF54 infections. Some Malian samples span acute malaria episodes; others come from no-transmission periods.

Germline assignment: CDR1 TSWWSYY and CDR2 QGS. There are 15 residues in the CDR3. With CATT, TCRdb re-called clones from the multiplex PCR reads. Among under 50,000 delta-chain clones listed, 1.6% were seen once. In its sample, this clone was seen a few times. It differs at one base from a far larger clone, so likely a read error. Vgamma9/Vdelta2+ and Vdelta2-negative gammadelta T cells were flow-sorted from PBMC for bulk sequencing. Sequenced sample: gamma-delta T cells from blood. The chain links TRDV1 to TRDJ1, with 7 bases matching TRDD3. No J segment appears in TCRdb, so it was assigned here by matching the sequence to germline. The clonotype was recovered from a pool of human donors (malaria-infected and uninfected, not separated). CDR3 sequence (DNA): TGCGCTCTTGGGGGACGCGGGGGGTTGACCGATAAACTCATCTTT. It encodes CALGGRGGLTDKLIF.